The 3 T cell receptor beta chains listed next were all sequenced from one sample in a study of T cell changes during pregnancy in multiple sclerosis. Libraries were prepared by immunoSEQ multiplex PCR; TCRdb keeps only in-frame clonotypes and omits some of them. The data hold 58,000 or so clones, with around 93% observed a single time. This material consisted of peripheral blood, taken in the first trimester of pregnancy. The receptors originated from a female donor with multiple sclerosis, enrolled in a pregnancy study.

The V and J genes are TRBV28 and TRBJ2-2, with 8 positions matching TRBD1. Germline trimming cut 5 bases from V and 1 base from J; bases unmatched to any gene: 6. The V gene's germline CDR1 is MDHEN and CDR2 SYDVKM. The CDR3 is 16 residues long. CDR3 sequence: CASSHAGTGNTGELFF. The CDR3, as DNA: TGTGCCAGCAGTCATGCCGGGACAGGGAACACCGGGGAGCTGTTTTTT.

This chain connects TRBV29-1 to TRBJ2-7; 7 bases are a match to TRBD1. This CDR3 spans 12 amino acids. J was trimmed by 7 bases and V by 2 bases; bases with no gene match: 5. Per germline, CDR1 SQVTM and CDR2 ANQGSEA. The CDR3 sequence is CSVENRGREQYF. CDR3 DNA: TGCAGCGTTGAAAACAGGGGCAGAGAGCAGTACTTC.

This chain uses TRBV4-1 with TRBJ1-3; D not certain. The germline gives CDR1 MGHRA, CDR2 YSYEKL. This CDR3 region has 16 residues. Trimming pared 5 bases from V and 0 bases from J, leaving 14 bases between. CDR3 residues: CASSLKTRASGNTIYF. As DNA, the CDR3 is TGCGCCAGCAGCTTAAAGACTAGAGCCTCTGGAAACACCATATATTTT.